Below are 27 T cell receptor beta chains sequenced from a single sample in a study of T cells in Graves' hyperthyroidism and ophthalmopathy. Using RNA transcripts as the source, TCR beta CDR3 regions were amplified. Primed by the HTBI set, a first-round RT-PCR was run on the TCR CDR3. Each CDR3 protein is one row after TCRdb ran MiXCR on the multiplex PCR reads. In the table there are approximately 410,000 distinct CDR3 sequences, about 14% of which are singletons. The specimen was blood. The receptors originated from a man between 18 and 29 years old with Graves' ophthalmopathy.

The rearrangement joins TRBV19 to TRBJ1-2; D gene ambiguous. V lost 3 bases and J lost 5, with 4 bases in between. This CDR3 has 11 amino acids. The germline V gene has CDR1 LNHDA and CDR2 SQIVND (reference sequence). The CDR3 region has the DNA TGTGCCAGTAGTATCCAGTATGGCTACACCTTC. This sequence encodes CASSIQYGYTF.

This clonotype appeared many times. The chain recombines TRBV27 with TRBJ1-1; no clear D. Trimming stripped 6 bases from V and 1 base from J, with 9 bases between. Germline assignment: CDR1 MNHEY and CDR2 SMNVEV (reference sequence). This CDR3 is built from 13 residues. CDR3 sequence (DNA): TGTGCCAGCAGGGATGAGGGGAACACTGAAGCTTTCTTT. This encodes CASRDEGNTEAFF.

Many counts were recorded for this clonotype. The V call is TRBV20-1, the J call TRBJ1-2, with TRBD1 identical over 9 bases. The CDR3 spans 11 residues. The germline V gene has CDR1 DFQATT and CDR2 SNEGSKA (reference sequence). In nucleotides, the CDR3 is TGCTCCTCGGACAGGGGTAATGGCTACACCTTC. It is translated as CSSDRGNGYTF.

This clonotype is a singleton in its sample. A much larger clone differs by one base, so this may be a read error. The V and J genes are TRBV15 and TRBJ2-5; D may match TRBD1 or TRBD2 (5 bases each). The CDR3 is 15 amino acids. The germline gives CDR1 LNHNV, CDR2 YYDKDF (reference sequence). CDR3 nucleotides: TGTGCCACCAGCACAAGACAGTACGGCAGGGAGACCCAGTGCTTC. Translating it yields CATSTRQYGRETQCF.

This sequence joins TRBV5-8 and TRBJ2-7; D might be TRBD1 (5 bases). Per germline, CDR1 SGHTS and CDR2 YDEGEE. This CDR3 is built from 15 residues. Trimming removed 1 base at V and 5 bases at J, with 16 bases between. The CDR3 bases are TGTGCCAGCAGCTTGTCAGGGTTATCTAGGGACGAGCAGTACTTC. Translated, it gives CASSLSGLSRDEQYF.

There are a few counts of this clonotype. In DNA, the CDR3 is TGTGCCAGCAGCGTAGGGGGGGCCGAAGCTTTCTTT. Translated: CASSVGGAEAFF. This chain joins TRBV9 and TRBJ1-1; D may be TRBD1 (6 bases). V was pared by 0 bases and J by 8 bases, with 8 bases between. Germline V gives CDR1 SGDLS, CDR2 YYNGEE. The CDR3 spans 12 residues.

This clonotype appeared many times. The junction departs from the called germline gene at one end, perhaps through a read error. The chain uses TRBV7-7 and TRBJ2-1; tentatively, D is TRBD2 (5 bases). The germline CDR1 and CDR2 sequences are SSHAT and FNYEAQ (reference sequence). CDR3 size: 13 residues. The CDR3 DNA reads TGTGCTAGCAGCTTTGGACTGTACAATGAGCAGTTCTTC. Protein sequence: CASSFGLYNEQFF.

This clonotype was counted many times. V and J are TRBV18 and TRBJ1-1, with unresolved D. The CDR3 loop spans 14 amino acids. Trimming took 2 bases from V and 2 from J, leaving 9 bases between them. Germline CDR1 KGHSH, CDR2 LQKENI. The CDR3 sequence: CASSPKIDNTEAFF. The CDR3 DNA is TGTGCCAGCTCACCAAAGATAGACAACACTGAAGCTTTCTTT.

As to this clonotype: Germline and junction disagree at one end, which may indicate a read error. As DNA, the CDR3 is TGTGCCAGCAGCTACAGGGGGCGCTGGGCCGGGGAGCCGTTTTTT. Translated: CASSYRGRWAGEPFF. V is TRBV6-9 and J is TRBJ2-2; 9 bases are a match to TRBD1. Germline V gene data show CDR1 as MNHGY and CDR2 as SVAAGI. The CDR3 loop spans 15 amino acids.

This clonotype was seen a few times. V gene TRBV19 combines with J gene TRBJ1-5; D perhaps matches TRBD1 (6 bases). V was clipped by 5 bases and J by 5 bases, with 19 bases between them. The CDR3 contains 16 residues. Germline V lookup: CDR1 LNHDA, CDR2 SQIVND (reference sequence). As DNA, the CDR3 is TGTGCCAGTAGTCCCGGGGGGGCAGAACGACATCAGCCCCAGCATTTT. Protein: CASSPGGAERHQPQHF.

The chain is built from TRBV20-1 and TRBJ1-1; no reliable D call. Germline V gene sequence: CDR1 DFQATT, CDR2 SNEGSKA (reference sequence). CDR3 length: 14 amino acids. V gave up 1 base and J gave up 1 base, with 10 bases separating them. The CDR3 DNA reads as TGCAGTGCTAGAGGCGTCCCGGGGAACACTGAAGCTTTCTTT. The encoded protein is CSARGVPGNTEAFF.

This CDR3 is CASSRGASGTYEQYF. The CDR3, as DNA: TGTGCCAGCAGCCGCGGGGCTAGCGGGACCTACGAGCAGTACTTC. The V gene is TRBV3-1, the J gene TRBJ2-7; 9 nucleotides agree with TRBD2. The CDR3 loop spans 15 amino acids. With 4 bases clipped from V and 2 bases from J, the junction kept 6 bases outside the gene matches. CDR1 is LGHDT, CDR2 YNNKEL, per germline (reference sequence).

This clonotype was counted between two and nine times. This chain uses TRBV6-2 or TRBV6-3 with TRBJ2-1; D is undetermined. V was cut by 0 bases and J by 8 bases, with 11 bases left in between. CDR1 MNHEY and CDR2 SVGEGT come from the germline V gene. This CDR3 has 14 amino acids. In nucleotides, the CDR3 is TGTGCCAGCAGTTACTCGATTCGGTCCTATGAGCAGTTCTTC. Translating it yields CASSYSIRSYEQFF.

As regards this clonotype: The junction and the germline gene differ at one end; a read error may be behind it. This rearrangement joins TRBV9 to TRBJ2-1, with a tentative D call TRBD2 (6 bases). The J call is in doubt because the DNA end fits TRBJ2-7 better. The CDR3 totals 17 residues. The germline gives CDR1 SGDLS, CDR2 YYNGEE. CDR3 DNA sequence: TGCGCCAGCAGCTTGGGCGGGATGCTTACCCCTTACAATGAGCAGTACTTC. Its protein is CASSLGGMLTPYNEQYF.

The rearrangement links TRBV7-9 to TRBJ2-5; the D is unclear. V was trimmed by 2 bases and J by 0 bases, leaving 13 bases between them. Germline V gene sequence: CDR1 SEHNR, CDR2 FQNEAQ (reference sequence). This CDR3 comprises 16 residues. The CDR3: CASSLPPRVHQETQYF. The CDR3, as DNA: TGTGCCAGCAGCTTACCCCCTCGGGTGCACCAAGAGACCCAGTACTTC.

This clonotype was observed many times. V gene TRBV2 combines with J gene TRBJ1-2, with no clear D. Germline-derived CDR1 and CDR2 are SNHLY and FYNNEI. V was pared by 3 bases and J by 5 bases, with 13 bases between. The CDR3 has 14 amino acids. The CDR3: CASSDSQESYGYTF. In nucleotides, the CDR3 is TGTGCCAGCAGTGATTCCCAGGAGTCTTATGGCTACACCTTC.

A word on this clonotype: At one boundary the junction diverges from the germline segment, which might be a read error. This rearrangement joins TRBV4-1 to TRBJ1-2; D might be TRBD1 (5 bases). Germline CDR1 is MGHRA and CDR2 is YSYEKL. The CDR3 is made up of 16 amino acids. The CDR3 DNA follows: TGCGCCAGCAGCCAAGAACGGCGGGGGAGTTACTACGGCTACACCTTC. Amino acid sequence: CASSQERRGSYYGYTF.

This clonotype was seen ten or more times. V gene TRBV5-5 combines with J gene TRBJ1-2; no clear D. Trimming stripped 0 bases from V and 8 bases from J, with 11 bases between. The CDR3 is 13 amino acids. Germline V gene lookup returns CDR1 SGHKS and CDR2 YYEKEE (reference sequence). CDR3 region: CASSLVDLYGYTF. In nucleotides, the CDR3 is TGTGCCAGCAGCTTGGTGGACTTATACGGCTACACCTTC. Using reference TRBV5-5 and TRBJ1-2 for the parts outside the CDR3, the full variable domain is DAGVTQSPTHLIKTRGQQVTLRCSPISGHKSVSWYQQVLGQGPQFIFQYYEKEERGRGNFPDRFSARQFPNYSSELNVNALLLGDSALYLCASSLVDLYGYTFGSGTRLTVV.

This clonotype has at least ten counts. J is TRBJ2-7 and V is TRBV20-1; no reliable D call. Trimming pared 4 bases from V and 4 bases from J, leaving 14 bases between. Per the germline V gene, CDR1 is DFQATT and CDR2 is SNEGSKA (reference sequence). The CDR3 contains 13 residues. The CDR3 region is CSAKAESSYEQYF. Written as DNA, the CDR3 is TGCAGTGCTAAGGCAGAGTCTTCTTACGAGCAGTACTTC.

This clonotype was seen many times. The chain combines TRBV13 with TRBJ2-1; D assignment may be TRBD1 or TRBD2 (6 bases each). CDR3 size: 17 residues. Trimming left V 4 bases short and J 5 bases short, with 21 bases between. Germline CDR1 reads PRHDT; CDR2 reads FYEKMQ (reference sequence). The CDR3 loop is CASSSTGASSNHNEQFF. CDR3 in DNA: TGTGCCAGCAGCTCCACGGGGGCCTCCTCCAACCACAATGAGCAGTTCTTC.

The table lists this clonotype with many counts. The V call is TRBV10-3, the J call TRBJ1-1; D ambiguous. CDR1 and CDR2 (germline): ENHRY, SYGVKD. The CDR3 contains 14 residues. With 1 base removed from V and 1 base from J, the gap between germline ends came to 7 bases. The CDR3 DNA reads TGTGCCATCAGTGAGTACGGAGAGAACACTGAAGCTTTCTTT. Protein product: CAISEYGENTEAFF.

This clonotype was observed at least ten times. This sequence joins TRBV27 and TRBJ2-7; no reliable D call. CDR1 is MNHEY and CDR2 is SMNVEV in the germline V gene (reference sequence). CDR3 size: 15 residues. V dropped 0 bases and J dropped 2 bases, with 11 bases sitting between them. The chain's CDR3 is CASSLSLAVTYEQYF. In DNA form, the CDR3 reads TGTGCCAGCAGTTTATCGTTGGCAGTCACCTACGAGCAGTACTTC.

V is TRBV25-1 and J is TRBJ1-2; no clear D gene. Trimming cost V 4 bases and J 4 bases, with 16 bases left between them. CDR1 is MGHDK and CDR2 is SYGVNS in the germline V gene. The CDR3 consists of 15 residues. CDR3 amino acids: CASSVSPDGFYGYTF. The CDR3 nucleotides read TGTGCCAGCAGTGTGTCCCCGGACGGATTCTATGGCTACACCTTC.

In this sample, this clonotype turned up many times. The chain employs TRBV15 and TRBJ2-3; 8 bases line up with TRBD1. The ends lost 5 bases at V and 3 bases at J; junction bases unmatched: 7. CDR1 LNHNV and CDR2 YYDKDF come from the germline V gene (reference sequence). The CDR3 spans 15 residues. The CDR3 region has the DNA TGTGCCACCAGCTCCTGGACAGGGAAAACAGATACGCAGTATTTT. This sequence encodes CATSSWTGKTDTQYF.

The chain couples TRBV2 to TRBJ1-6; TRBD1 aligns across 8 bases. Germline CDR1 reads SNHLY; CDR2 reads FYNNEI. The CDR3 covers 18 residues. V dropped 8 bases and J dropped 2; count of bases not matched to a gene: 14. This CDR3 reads CASGGTRQGLAYNSPLHF. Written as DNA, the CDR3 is TGTGCCAGCGGGGGAACGAGACAGGGGCTAGCCTATAATTCACCCCTCCACTTT.

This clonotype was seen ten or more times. CDR3 sequence reads: CASSESTSEETQYF. CDR3 nucleotide sequence: TGCGCCAGCAGTGAGTCGACTAGCGAAGAGACCCAGTACTTC. V gene TRBV10-1 combines with J gene TRBJ2-5, with 8 bases lining up with TRBD2. The CDR3 runs 14 residues. J was trimmed by 3 bases and V by 0 bases; bases with no gene match: 0. Germline V gene data show CDR1 as WNHNN and CDR2 as SYGVQD (reference sequence).

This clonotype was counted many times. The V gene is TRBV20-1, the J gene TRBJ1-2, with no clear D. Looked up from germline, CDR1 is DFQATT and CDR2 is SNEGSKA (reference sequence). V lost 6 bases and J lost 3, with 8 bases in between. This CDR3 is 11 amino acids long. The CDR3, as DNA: TGCAGTGCCTTAAGCGACTATGGCTACACCTTC. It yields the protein CSALSDYGYTF.